The clone carrying this TCR beta chain was picked up many times. The antigen is unknown. This entry comes from a study of human T cells and chemical hapten exposure. Trimming removed 4 bases from V and 1 base from J; junction bases left unmatched: 3. The CDR3 loop spans 14 amino acids. The germline gives CDR1 SGHRS, CDR2 YFSETQ. In the source study's methods: Between 23,224 and 690,600 TCRs appeared in each sample, and the median stood at around 92,000. From the RACE reads, TCRdb called clonotypes with MiXCR, one entry per CDR3 protein. TCRdb assigned the V and J calls; the authors' analysis was not used. The data hold about 82,000 distinct CDR3 sequences, with roughly 8.6% observed a single time. Study-level findings and limits: High-frequency TCRs, those above 1 in 1000, stayed the same after DPC sensitization.

Regarding time point: healthy volunteer bleed at 6 weeks. The authors extracted total RNA from unfractionated whole blood. Sequenced sample: whole blood. The V and J genes are TRBV5-1 and TRBJ2-5, with 8 bases lining up with TRBD1. This clonotype originated in a male donor in good health. Some clones in this sample may be carry-over from other donors' samples. DNA for the CDR3: TGCGCCAGCAGCCTCGGACAGGGCCAAGAGACCCAGTACTTC. Translated: CASSLGQGQETQYF.